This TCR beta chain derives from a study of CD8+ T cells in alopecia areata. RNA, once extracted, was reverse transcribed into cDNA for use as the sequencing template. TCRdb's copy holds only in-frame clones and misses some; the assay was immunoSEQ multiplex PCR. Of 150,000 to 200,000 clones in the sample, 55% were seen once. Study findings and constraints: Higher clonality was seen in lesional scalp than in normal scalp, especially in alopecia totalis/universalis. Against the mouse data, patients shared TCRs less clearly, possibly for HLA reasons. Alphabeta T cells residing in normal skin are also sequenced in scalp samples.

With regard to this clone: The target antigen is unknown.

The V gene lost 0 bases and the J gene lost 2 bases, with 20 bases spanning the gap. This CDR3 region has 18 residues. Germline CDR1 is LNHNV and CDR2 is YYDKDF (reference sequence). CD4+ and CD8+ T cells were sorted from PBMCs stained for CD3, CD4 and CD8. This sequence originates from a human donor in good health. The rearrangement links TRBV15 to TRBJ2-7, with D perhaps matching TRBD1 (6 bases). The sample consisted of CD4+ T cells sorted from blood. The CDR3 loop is CATSREGVARDTTYEQYF. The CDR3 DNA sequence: TGTGCCACCAGCAGAGAGGGGGTCGCGAGGGACACCACCTACGAGCAGTACTTC.